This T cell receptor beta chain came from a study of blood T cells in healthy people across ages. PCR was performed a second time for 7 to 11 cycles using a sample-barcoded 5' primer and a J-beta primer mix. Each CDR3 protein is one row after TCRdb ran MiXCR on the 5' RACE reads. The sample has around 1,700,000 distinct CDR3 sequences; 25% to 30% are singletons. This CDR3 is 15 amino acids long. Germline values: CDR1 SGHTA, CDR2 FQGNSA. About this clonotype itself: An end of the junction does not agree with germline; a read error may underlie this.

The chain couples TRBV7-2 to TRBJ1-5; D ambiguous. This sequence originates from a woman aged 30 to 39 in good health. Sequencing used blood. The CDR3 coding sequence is TGTGCCAGCAGCTTCGTCAGCTATAGCAATCGGCCCCAGCATTTT. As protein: CASSFVSYSNRPQHF.